This T cell receptor beta chain was observed in a study of blood T cell repertoires in COVID-19. TCRdb's table, derived via immunoSEQ multiplex PCR, lists solely in-frame clones and lacks some. The data hold a few hundred thousand clones, with more than 70% observed a single time. Germline V gene data show CDR1 as LNHDA and CDR2 as SQIVND (reference sequence). Trimming pared 5 bases from V and 0 bases from J, leaving 20 bases between. There are 18 residues in the CDR3. Sequencing used PBMCs or T cells enriched from blood (not recorded which). This TCR was recovered from a woman between 18 and 29 years old who had recovered from COVID-19. The V gene is TRBV19, the J gene TRBJ1-5, with D possibly being TRBD1 (6 bases). The DNA of the CDR3 is TGTGCCAGTAGTCCCCGGGGAGGGGGGGTGAATAGCAATCAGCCCCAGCATTTT. Translating it yields CASSPRGGGVNSNQPQHF.